This TCR beta chain was obtained from a study of tumor-infiltrating lymphocytes in primary liver carcinoma. Looking at the study overall: Samples returned roughly 3.5 to 7.5 million productive TCRbeta reads each. Read depth did not differ significantly between tissue types.

The investigators made TCR beta cDNA from approximately 0.5 ug total RNA, using a constant-region primer. Slightly modified ARM-PCR, run as three nested multiplex PCR rounds, produced the TCR beta libraries. Rounds one and two of PCR, each of 10 to 11 cycles, were primed with TRBV1-TRBV30 forward primers and a C-beta reverse primer. TCRdb re-called the multiplex PCR reads through MiXCR, storing one row per CDR3 protein. The data contain some 120,000 distinct CDR3 sequences, 60% to 70% of them singletons. Worth noting for this clonotype: The final CDR3 position lacks the conserved phenylalanine or tryptophan, pointing to a likely read error.

RNA and DNA were co-extracted from roughly 20-30 mg of unsorted bulk tissue. Surgical resection was the treatment these patients received for primary liver carcinoma. Chronic HBV infection, untreated so far, was present in the patients. Collection of samples drew on five separate regions of each tumor. The germline V gene has CDR1 SGHRS and CDR2 YFSETQ. V was pared by 0 bases and J by 9 bases, with 13 bases between. The CDR3 runs 14 residues. The chain combines TRBV5-1 with TRBJ2-1; D not resolved. This receptor was obtained from a woman between 55 and 75 years old with primary liver carcinoma and hepatitis B virus infection. Source material: liver tumor tissue from sampling region 1. The subset here: tumor region T1, superior pole. CDR3 residues: CASSLVSNGREQFL. CDR3 bases: TGCGCCAGCAGCTTGGTGTCTAACGGGCGTGAGCAGTTCCTC.